This T cell receptor (beta chain) was sequenced during a study of cytomegalovirus exposure and HLA in healthy donors. It was with 60 Vbeta and 13 Jbeta primers that the PCR ran. Clones were read by immunoSEQ multiplex PCR, and TCRdb kept only the in-frame ones, dropping some. The profile covers around 110,000 clones, with roughly 82% appearing a single time and 2.5% to 3.5% taken by the ten largest. Trimming at V came to 1 base and at J to 6 bases, leaving 2 bases not matched to a gene. The length of the CDR3 is 14 residues. Germline CDR1 reads LGHNT; CDR2 reads FRNRAP. This TCR derives from a male donor in good health and CMV-seropositive. The sample taken for sequencing was PBMCs. The rearrangement uses TRBV12-5 and TRBJ2-1, with 8 nucleotides matching TRBD1. CDR3 in DNA: TGTGCTAGTGGTTTGGGTACAGGGGGCAATGAGCAGTTCTTC. Amino acid sequence: CASGLGTGGNEQFF.